This section outlines one T cell receptor (beta chain) sequence together with its context. The participants were between about 18 and 89 years old and came from about two dozen US areas. Participant reports of clinical history set cohort assignment. Germline loops: CDR1 LNHNV, CDR2 YYDKDF (reference sequence). The trim removed 1 base at V and 2 bases at J, leaving 3 bases unmatched. The CDR3 extends over 16 amino acids. In the authors' methods: Using reference gene primer amplification, nucleated cell counts were estimated. Measured with immunoSEQ multiplex PCR; TCRdb has only the in-frame clones, and not every one. D and trimming were read from the DNA, whereas the V and J calls and clone size are those reported in that table. The sample carries about 220,000 clones, more than 80% recorded once. The data stem from a study of blood T cell repertoires in COVID-19. Study summary: T cells, B-cell-depleted T cells, or PBMCs supplied cDNA or gDNA.

The source is a woman aged 18-29 years in a cohort exposed to, infected with or recovered from COVID-19 (not recorded which). Sequences were obtained from PBMCs or T cells enriched from blood (not recorded which). The genes are TRBV15 and TRBJ2-1, with TRBD2 matching over 9 bases. CDR3 sequence (DNA): TGTGCCACCAGCAGAGTGGGCGGGAGGGCCTACAATGAGCAGTTCTTC. Amino acids: CATSRVGGRAYNEQFF.